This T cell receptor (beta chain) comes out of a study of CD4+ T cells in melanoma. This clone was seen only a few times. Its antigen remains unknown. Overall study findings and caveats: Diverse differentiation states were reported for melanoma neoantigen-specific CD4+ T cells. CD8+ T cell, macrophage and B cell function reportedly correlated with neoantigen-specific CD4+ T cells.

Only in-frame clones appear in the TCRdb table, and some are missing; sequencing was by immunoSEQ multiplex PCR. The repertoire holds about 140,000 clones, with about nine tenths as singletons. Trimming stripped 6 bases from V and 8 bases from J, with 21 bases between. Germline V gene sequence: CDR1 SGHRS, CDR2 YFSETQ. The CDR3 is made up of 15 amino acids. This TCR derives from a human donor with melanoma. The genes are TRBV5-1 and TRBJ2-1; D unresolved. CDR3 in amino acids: CASKERASLAHEQFF. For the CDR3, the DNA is TGCGCCAGCAAAGAAAGGGCCTCTCTGGCGCATGAGCAGTTCTTC.